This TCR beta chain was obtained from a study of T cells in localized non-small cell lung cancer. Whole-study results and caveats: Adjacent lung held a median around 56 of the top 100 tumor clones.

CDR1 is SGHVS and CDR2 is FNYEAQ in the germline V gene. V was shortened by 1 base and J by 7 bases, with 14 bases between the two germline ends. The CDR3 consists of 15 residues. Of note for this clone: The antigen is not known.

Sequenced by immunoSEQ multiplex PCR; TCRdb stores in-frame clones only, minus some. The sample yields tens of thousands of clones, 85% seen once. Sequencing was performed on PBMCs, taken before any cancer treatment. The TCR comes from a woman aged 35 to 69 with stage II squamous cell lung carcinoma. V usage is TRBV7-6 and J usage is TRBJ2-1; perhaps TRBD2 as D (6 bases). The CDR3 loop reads CASSLGSGGRNEQFF. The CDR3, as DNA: TGTGCCAGCAGCTTAGGATCAGGAGGGAGGAATGAGCAGTTCTTC.